The T cell receptor (beta chain) described here comes from a study of blood T cell repertoires in COVID-19. About the research overall: The cDNA or gDNA used as material had been derived from T cells, B-cell-depleted T cells, or PBMCs.

In terms of age and location, participants ranged from about 18 to 95 years and lived in about 25 US areas. Two consecutive negative NP/OP PCR tests, clearance, or resolved symptoms defined Cohort 3 recovery. The data were produced by immunoSEQ multiplex PCR, yet TCRdb's version contains in-frame clones alone and is incomplete. The table includes 180,000 or so clones, approximately 80% detected once. Germline-derived CDR1 and CDR2 are SGHTA and FQGTGA. The CDR3 runs 15 residues. The ends lost 0 bases at V and 8 bases at J; junction bases unmatched: 1. The sequence was collected from a man aged 45-65 years who had recovered from COVID-19. The V and J genes are TRBV7-3 and TRBJ1-6; TRBD1 matches at 10 bases. Specimen: PBMCs or T cells enriched from blood (not recorded which). The DNA for the CDR3 is TGTGCCAGCAGCTTAACCGGGACAGGGGATTCACCCCTCCACTTT. Protein product: CASSLTGTGDSPLHF.